Listed here are 18 T cell receptor beta chains from one sample, sequenced in a study of CD4 T cells in relation to SARS-CoV-2 and coronaviruses. Sequenced by immunoSEQ multiplex PCR; TCRdb stores in-frame clones only, minus some. In the table there are about 40,000 clones, around 82% of which are singletons. The antigens of these receptors remain unknown. Sequencing was done on a sample of naive CD4+ T cells from PBMCs, cultured in vitro. As for subset: naive CD4+ T cells isolated by negative enrichment. These receptors originate from an adult with COVID-19.

The chain joins TRBV15 to TRBJ2-5; D ambiguous. Germline CDR1 LNHNV, CDR2 YYDKDF (reference sequence). The CDR3 runs 13 residues. Trimming removed 1 base at V and 2 bases at J, with 5 bases between. CDR3 coding DNA: TGTGCCACCAGCAGAGTAAAGCAAGAGACCCAGTACTTC. Amino acid sequence: CATSRVKQETQYF.

This clone occurred once. This sequence joins TRBV5-6 and TRBJ2-5; 10 bases are a match to TRBD2. Losses at the gene ends were 4 bases for V and 5 bases for J; bases not matched to a gene: 11. Germline CDR1 is SGHDT and CDR2 is YYEEEE. This CDR3 has 16 amino acids. CDR3 amino acids: CASSNSGRAHGETQYF. The CDR3, as DNA: TGTGCCAGCAGCAACAGCGGGAGGGCCCACGGGGAGACCCAGTACTTC.

A word on this clone: Its ends do not fully match the called genes, so a read error is possible. The chain uses TRBV30 and TRBJ2-4; 7 bases are shared with TRBD2. Germline V lookup: CDR1 GTSNPN, CDR2 SVGIG (reference sequence). The CDR3 is made up of 16 amino acids. CDR3 coding DNA: TGTGCCTGGAGTACACCCAATCTAGCGGCAAAAACCATTCAGTACTTC. It specifies CAWSTPNLAAKTIQYF.

A few counts support this clone. This rearrangement joins TRBV7-9 to TRBJ1-2; no firm D call. The ends were cut back, 2 bases at V and 6 bases at J, with 13 bases in the middle. The germline V gene encodes CDR1 SEHNR and CDR2 FQNEAQ (reference sequence). The CDR3 has 14 residues. CDR3 DNA: TGTGCCAGCAGCTTAACTTCCTGGTCGGATGGCTACACCTTC. As protein: CASSLTSWSDGYTF.

This clone appeared once. V and J are TRBV11-2 and TRBJ1-1, with 7 bases aligning to TRBD1. The CDR3 length is 13 residues. V was pared by 0 bases and J by 8 bases, with 3 bases of the junction left unmatched. In germline, CDR1 is SGHAT, CDR2 FQNNGV. The CDR3 protein is CASSLEADREAFF. The CDR3 DNA follows: TGTGCCAGCAGCTTAGAGGCGGACAGGGAAGCTTTCTTT.

The chain couples TRBV12-3 or TRBV12-4 to TRBJ2-2; D ambiguous. CDR3 length: 13 residues. The ends were cut back, 7 bases at V and 5 bases at J, with 11 bases in the middle. CDR3 nucleotide sequence: TGTGCCAGCACCCGCCAACGAACCGGGGAGCTGTTTTTT. Its protein product is CASTRQRTGELFF.

The chain employs TRBV4-1 and TRBJ1-1; TRBD1 agrees at 7 bases. V was pared by 4 bases and J by 2 bases, with 4 bases of the junction left unmatched. Germline lookup yields CDR1 MGHRA and CDR2 YSYEKL. This CDR3 has 14 amino acids. CDR3 nucleotides: TGCGCCAGCAGCCGGGGACAGAGAAACACTGAAGCTTTCTTT. Protein sequence: CASSRGQRNTEAFF.

This clone was found a few times. The V and J genes are TRBV6-5 and TRBJ1-1, with D possibly matching TRBD1 (6 bases). Germline V gene data show CDR1 as MNHEY and CDR2 as SVGAGI. The CDR3 is 14 amino acids. Between the trimmed V and J ends, which lost 6 bases and 1 base, there was a span of 12 bases. The CDR3 nucleotides are TGTGCCAGCAGCAGGGGCGGAGGGAACACTGAAGCTTTCTTT. It specifies CASSRGGGNTEAFF.

The chain couples TRBV5-1 to TRBJ1-3, with D hard to call. Germline loops: CDR1 SGHRS, CDR2 YFSETQ. This CDR3 has 15 residues. Trimming left V 2 bases short and J 7 bases short, with 16 bases between. CDR3 sequence reads: CASSFARAPGNTIYF. The CDR3, as DNA: TGCGCCAGCAGCTTCGCAAGGGCTCCCGGGAACACCATATATTTT.

The J gene is TRBJ2-1, the V gene TRBV7-8, with TRBD2 identical over 9 bases. The CDR3 is 15 amino acids. The germline gives CDR1 SGHVS, CDR2 FQNEAQ. Losses at the gene ends were 5 bases for V and 10 bases for J; bases not matched to a gene: 12. The CDR3 loop is CASSRNVAGVLEQFF. DNA for the CDR3: TGTGCCAGCAGCCGCAACGTAGCGGGAGTTCTAGAGCAGTTCTTC.

The chain couples TRBV6-5 to TRBJ1-6; D perhaps matches TRBD1 (6 bases). CDR3 length: 13 residues. Between the trimmed V and J ends, which lost 9 bases and 5 bases, there was a span of 11 bases. In germline, CDR1 is MNHEY, CDR2 SVGAGI. The CDR3 is CASQGRHNSPLHF. Written as DNA, the CDR3 is TGTGCCAGTCAGGGGCGGCATAATTCACCCCTCCACTTT.

V usage is TRBV18 and J usage is TRBJ2-7; 9 nucleotides agree with TRBD2. Germline CDR1 and CDR2: KGHSH and LQKENI. The V gene end was trimmed by 2 bases and the J gene end by 7 bases; junction bases not matched to a gene: 0. The CDR3 covers 12 residues. In nucleotides, the CDR3 is TGTGCCAGCTCACCAGCGGGGGGGGAGCAGTACTTC. It is translated as CASSPAGGEQYF.

As DNA, the CDR3 is TGTGCCAGCAGTGACAGTAGCGGGTCGGCAGATACGCAGTATTTT. Its protein is CASSDSSGSADTQYF. This chain connects TRBV6-4 to TRBJ2-3; TRBD2 agrees at 7 bases. CDR1 is MRHNA, CDR2 SNTAGT, per germline. CDR3 length: 15 amino acids. V lost 2 bases to trimming and J lost 4 bases; unmatched junction nucleotides: 6.

The chain is built from TRBV9 and TRBJ2-2, with D possibly called TRBD1 or TRBD2 (7 bases each). Germline V gene data show CDR1 as SGDLS and CDR2 as YYNGEE. The CDR3 extends over 17 amino acids. V was trimmed by 3 bases and J by 3 bases, leaving 18 bases between them. In DNA form, the CDR3 reads TGTGCCAGCAGCGATAGGGGGGGACAGAGTTACACCGGGGAGCTGTTTTTT. Protein: CASSDRGGQSYTGELFF.

The genes are TRBV11-3 and TRBJ2-2, with D maybe TRBD1 (5 bases). V was cut by 9 bases and J by 6 bases, with 14 bases left in between. Germline lookup yields CDR1 SGHNT and CDR2 YENEEA. There are 13 residues in the CDR3. The CDR3 spells CASENRGSGELFF. The CDR3 DNA sequence: TGTGCCAGTGAAAATAGGGGTTCCGGGGAGCTGTTTTTT.

The chain has TRBV7-9 and TRBJ2-7, with TRBD2 identical over 15 bases. CDR3 length: 15 amino acids. Per the germline V gene, CDR1 is SEHNR and CDR2 is FQNEAQ (reference sequence). V lost 4 bases to trimming and J lost 6 bases; unmatched junction nucleotides: 4. CDR3 sequence (DNA): TGTGCCAGCAGCTACTGGACTAGCGGGAGGGTCGAGCAGTACTTC. Its protein is CASSYWTSGRVEQYF.

The chain employs TRBV6-2 or TRBV6-3 and TRBJ1-3; no firm D call. The CDR3 consists of 14 residues. Germline loops: CDR1 MNHEY, CDR2 SVGEGT. V lost 3 bases and J 0 bases, leaving 6 bases between the germline ends. The CDR3 region is CASSYRDSGNTIYF. The CDR3 DNA sequence: TGTGCCAGCAGTTATCGGGACTCTGGAAACACCATATATTTT.

V and J are TRBV7-9 and TRBJ2-3; no clear D gene. The germline V gene has CDR1 SEHNR and CDR2 FQNEAQ (reference sequence). The CDR3 sequence is 14 residues long. V was clipped by 7 bases and J by 4 bases, with 15 bases between them. CDR3 bases: TGTGCCAGCACCAACAGATATTTTCCAGATACGCAGTATTTT. The encoded protein is CASTNRYFPDTQYF.